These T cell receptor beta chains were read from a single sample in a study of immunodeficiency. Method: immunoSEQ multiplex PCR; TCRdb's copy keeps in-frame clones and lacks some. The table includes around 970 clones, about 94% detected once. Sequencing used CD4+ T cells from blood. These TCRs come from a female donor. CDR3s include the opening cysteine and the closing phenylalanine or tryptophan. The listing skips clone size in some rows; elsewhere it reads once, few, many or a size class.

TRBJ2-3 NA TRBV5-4 CASSGSTDTQYF
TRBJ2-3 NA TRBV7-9 CASSLGQVQSRLQYF
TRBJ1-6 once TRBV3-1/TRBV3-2 CASSQIGTGSSPLHF
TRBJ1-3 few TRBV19 CASSSGSGNTIYF
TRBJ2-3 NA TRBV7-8 CASSGGTDTQYF
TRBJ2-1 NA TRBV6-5 CASSYVQGNEQFF
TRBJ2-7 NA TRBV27 CASSLSSHRGGSYEQYF
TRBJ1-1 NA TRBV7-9 CASSFPRRLNTEAFF
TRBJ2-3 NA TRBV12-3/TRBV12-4 CASSRFTDTQYF
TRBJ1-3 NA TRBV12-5 CASRWGNSGNTIYF
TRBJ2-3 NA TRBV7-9 CASSLGSASGSADTQYF
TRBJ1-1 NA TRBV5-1 CASSRGGRGQTNTEAFF
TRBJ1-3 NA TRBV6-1 CASSERAGNTIYF
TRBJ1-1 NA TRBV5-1 CASSYTGQLNTEAFF
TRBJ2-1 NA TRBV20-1 CSANDDPSYNEQFF
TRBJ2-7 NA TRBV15 CATSREGTAGYEQYF
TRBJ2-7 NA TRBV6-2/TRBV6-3 CASSYSTSGGTFSYEQYF
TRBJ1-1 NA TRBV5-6 CASSLRQPSSTEAFF
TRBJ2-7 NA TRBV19 CASSIGLAGGPYEQYF
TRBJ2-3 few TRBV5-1 CASSPGLGQDTQYF
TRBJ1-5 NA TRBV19 CASSISAGDIDQPQHF
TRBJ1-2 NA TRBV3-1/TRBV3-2 CASSQVNRGYGYTF
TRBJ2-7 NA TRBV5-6 CASSRTGTRTYEQYF
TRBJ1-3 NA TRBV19 CASNIGSANSGNTIYF
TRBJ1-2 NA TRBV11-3 CASSLEAGTHYGYTF
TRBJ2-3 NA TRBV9 CASSVGVEDTQYF
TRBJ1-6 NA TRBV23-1 CASSMTQYNSPLHF
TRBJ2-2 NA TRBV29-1 CSVVRQYTGELFF
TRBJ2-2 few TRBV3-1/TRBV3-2 CASSLRTGNTGELFF
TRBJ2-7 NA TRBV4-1 CASSQMTSGGEQYF
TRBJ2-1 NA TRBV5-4 CASSMKVAGYNEQFF
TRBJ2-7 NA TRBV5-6 CASSPHGDSSLEQYF
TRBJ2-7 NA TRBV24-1 CATSDFRTTEQYF
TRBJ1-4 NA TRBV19 CASSRGNTNEKLFF
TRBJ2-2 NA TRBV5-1 CASSGSGAGTNTGELFF
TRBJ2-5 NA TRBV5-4 CASSSQETQYF
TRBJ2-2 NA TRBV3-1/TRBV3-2 CASSHPTGELFF
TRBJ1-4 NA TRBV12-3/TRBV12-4 CASSYLLEKLFF
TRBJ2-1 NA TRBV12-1 CASSSVAGILEQFF
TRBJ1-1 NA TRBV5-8 CASRLTGSTTEAFF
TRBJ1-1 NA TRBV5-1 CASSLDFSEAFF
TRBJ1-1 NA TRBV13 CASSLGLGLGEAFF
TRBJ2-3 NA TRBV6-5 CASSYQAGAYTDTQYF
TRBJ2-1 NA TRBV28 CASSLIYEQFF
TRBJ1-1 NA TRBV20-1 CSAGQANEAFF
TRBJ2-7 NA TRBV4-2 CASSQERDRGGSSYEQYF
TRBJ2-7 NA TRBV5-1 CASSLVQGVSYEQYF